This TCR beta chain was observed in a study of blood T cell repertoires in COVID-19. Turning to the study itself: Some COVID-19 samples were acute and others convalescent; all came from the United States, Italy and Spain. PBMCs, B-cell-depleted T cells, or T cells were the source of the cDNA or gDNA that made up the material.

How the authors handled the data: Reference gene primer amplification gave nucleated cell count estimates. Clones were sequenced by immunoSEQ multiplex PCR, and TCRdb holds only the in-frame ones, with some missing. V and J calls and clone size come straight from that table; D and trimming were deduced from the DNA. The top ten hold approximately 3.5% of the sample, which has approximately 100,000 clones, 88% seen once. This TCR was recovered from a human donor in a cohort sampled during active COVID-19. The material sequenced was peripheral blood.

The CDR3 spells CASSLVDYHPYETQYF. CDR3 coding DNA: TGCGCCAGCAGCTTGGTGGACTACCACCCTTACGAGACCCAGTACTTC. V usage is TRBV5-1 and J usage is TRBJ2-5; possibly TRBD2 for D (6 bases). V lost 0 bases, J lost 5 bases, and 17 bases lay in between. The germline V gene encodes CDR1 SGHRS and CDR2 YFSETQ. CDR3 length: 16 amino acids. The full variable domain, its missing parts supplied by reference TRBV5-1 and TRBJ2-5, is KAGVTQTPRYLIKTRGQQVTLSCSPISGHRSVSWYQQTPGQGLQFLFEYFSETQRNKGNFPGRFSGRQFSNSRSEMNVSTLELGDSALYLCASSLVDYHPYETQYFGPGTRLLVL.